The rows below give T cell receptor beta chains drawn from one sample of a study of T-cell memory formation after mild COVID-19. TCRdb reanalysed the 5' RACE reads using MiXCR and keeps one entry per CDR3 protein. This table has about 180,000 distinct CDR3 sequences, less than 20% appearing once. Specimen: PBMCs or a T cell subset sorted from them (not recorded which). The receptors originated from a man aged 18 to 30 who had mild COVID-19 (a few samples of this study predate the infection). Cell type and time point are not known. Both conserved end residues are part of each CDR3. For some rows the clone size is stated as once, few or many, or as a class when expanded; others skip it.

v_gene	abundance	CDR3aa
TRBV3-1	NA	CASRLRGEETQYF
TRBV4-3	NA	CASSQVATDTQYF
TRBV20-1	few	CSAPSWGRSGTQYF
TRBV7-3	few	CASSSVGQGTGELFF
TRBV7-2	NA	CASSVGQGAETQYF
TRBV20-1	many	CSAIVADTQYF
TRBV24-1	few	CATSSSVNTEAFF
TRBV4-3	NA	CASSQDEGQPQNF
TRBV6-5	NA	CASRRASSYEQYF
TRBV9	NA	CASSVGGFGTDTQYF
TRBV10-3	NA	CAISGGTSGDTNTGELFF
TRBV7-2	NA	CASTLDRHTGELFF
TRBV27	few	CASSAQISSPLHF
TRBV9	few	CASSPRRDSNYGYTF
TRBV6-2/TRBV6-3	NA	CASRTGDNQPQHF
TRBV10-1	NA	CASSGDFGAGANVLTF
TRBV3-1	few	CASTLLGTEGYTF
TRBV6-1	NA	CASSRQAAGEYF
TRBV5-6	NA	CPSSLGQSNGAQHF
TRBV11-2	few	CASSPQRGEQFF
TRBV6-2/TRBV6-3	few	CASSEGETYGYTF
TRBV7-9	NA	CASSWGQASEETQYF
TRBV7-9	few	CASSYSWETQYF
TRBV20-1	NA	CSAGDRGVGNTGELFF
TRBV7-9	NA	CASSLQGFTASEQYF
TRBV11-2	many	CASSLSGGNSYNEQFF
TRBV20-1	few	CSARDFTYEQYF
TRBV5-5	NA	CASSLGMSALPTDTQYF
TRBV5-1	NA	CASSFSTGQPFNEQFF
TRBV10-3	NA	CASTSTPSGANVLTF
TRBV20-1	NA	CSARDRGTEQFF
TRBV18	few	CASSRTGLNQPQHF
TRBV27	NA	CASSQGPRYEQYF
TRBV6-1	NA	CASSERVMDGYTF
TRBV2	NA	CASGTDSNQPQHF
TRBV18	NA	CASSPQPNYGYTF
TRBV27	NA	CASSLRRFGETQYF
TRBV5-6	many	CASRAGTGFQETQYF
TRBV4-3	NA	CASSQQGGGDGSETQYF
TRBV11-2	many	CASSPRSDTQYF
TRBV20-1	once	CSAPPRGRTNEKLFF
TRBV12-3/TRBV12-4	many	CASSLTTGGTDTQYF
TRBV24-1	few	CATSASKDSARSGELFF
TRBV12-3/TRBV12-4	NA	CASSPTSGGGNEQFF
TRBV6-2/TRBV6-3	NA	CASSYRYPGQGFFAEAFF
TRBV10-3	NA	CAISVERDSTYEQYF
TRBV29-1	NA	CSVEDPGGAASDYGYTF
TRBV5-1	NA	CASSTQGAGINEKLFF
TRBV7-9	NA	CASSLARVSPLHF
TRBV27	NA	CASTPGQGLREQYF
TRBV12-3/TRBV12-4	few	CASSEIGKAFF